The TCR beta chain under discussion was sequenced for a study of cytomegalovirus exposure and HLA in healthy donors. Overall study findings and caveats: A later analysis showed TCR association rates differing by HLA locus, peaking at DRB1 and lowest at HLA-C. Confirmation in vitro established that three CMV-associated chains were specific for CMV antigens. TCR beta V segments were, for the most part, productive about 87% or about 30% of the time in an earlier analysis. TCR beta chains associated with HLA were, in a later analysis, more clonally expanded than equally common others.

Primers: 60 Vbeta forward and 13 Jbeta reverse. Profiled with immunoSEQ multiplex PCR; TCRdb holds only in-frame clones, not every one. The table includes 250,000 or so clones, 85% to 95% detected once. Remarks on this clone: Its antigen is not identified.

The clonotype was recovered from a girl aged 2 to 10 in good health and CMV-seronegative. Sequencing was performed on PBMCs.

The CDR3 nucleotides read TGTGCCAGCAGCTTATCGTCTCGTGGGGGGGCAACGAACACCGGGGAGCTGTTTTTT. This encodes CASSLSSRGGATNTGELFF. The chain joins TRBV11-3 to TRBJ2-2, with TRBD2 as a possible D gene (7 bases). The V gene's germline CDR1 is SGHNT and CDR2 YENEEA. Trimming stripped 2 bases from V and 0 bases from J, with 19 bases between. There are 19 residues in the CDR3.